These 24 T cell receptor beta chains were sequenced from one sample in a study of T cells in Graves' hyperthyroidism and ophthalmopathy. RNA transcripts gave rise to amplified TCR beta CDR3 regions. First-round RT-PCR with HTBI primers amplified the TCR CDR3 region. Each CDR3 protein gets one entry after TCRdb re-called the multiplex PCR reads with MiXCR. The data contain more than 550,000 distinct CDR3 sequences, 17% of them singletons. Source material: blood. The receptors were sampled from a man aged 50 or older with Graves' hyperthyroidism.

The chain employs TRBV9 and TRBJ2-3; 7 positions match TRBD2. CDR3 length: 16 amino acids. Germline CDR1 SGDLS, CDR2 YYNGEE. V lost 0 bases, J lost 0 bases, and 4 bases stayed unmatched. In nucleotides, the CDR3 is TGTGCCAGCAGCGTAGGGCTAGCGGCTAGCACAGATACGCAGTATTTT. This translates into CASSVGLAASTDTQYF.

At least ten counts were recorded for this clonotype. J is TRBJ1-4 and V is TRBV3-1; D might be TRBD1 (5 bases). This CDR3 contains 16 residues. Trimming took off 2 bases at V and 5 bases at J, with 15 bases between the two ends. CDR1 is LGHDT, CDR2 YNNKEL, per germline (reference sequence). This CDR3 reads CASSQTPGRSNEKLFF. CDR3 in DNA: TGTGCCAGCAGCCAAACGCCGGGACGGTCAAATGAAAAACTGTTTTTT.

V usage is TRBV13 and J usage is TRBJ2-2; 8 bases agree with TRBD2. Germline-derived CDR1 and CDR2 are PRHDT and FYEKMQ (reference sequence). This CDR3 comprises 16 residues. The V gene end was trimmed by 5 bases and the J gene end by 1 base; junction bases not matched to a gene: 6. The DNA for the CDR3 is TGTGCCAGCAGCCATACTAGCGGAGAGAACACCGGGGAGCTGTTTTTT. Its protein product is CASSHTSGENTGELFF. The variable domain in full, completed from reference TRBV13 and TRBJ2-2, reads AAGVIQSPRHLIKEKRETATLKCYPIPRHDTVYWYQQGPGQDPQFLISFYEKMQSDKGSIPDRFSAQQFSDYHSELNMSSLELGDSALYFCASSHTSGENTGELFFGEGSRLTVL.

In its sample, this clonotype was seen a few times. The rearrangement joins TRBV4-1 to TRBJ2-5; TRBD2 matches at 9 bases. Losses at the gene ends were 0 bases for V and 7 bases for J; bases not matched to a gene: 6. The CDR3 runs to 15 residues. Looked up from germline, CDR1 is MGHRA and CDR2 is YSYEKL. In DNA, the CDR3 is TGCGCCAGCAGCCAAGATTGGCGGGAGGGCGGGACCCAGTACTTC. Protein product: CASSQDWREGGTQYF.

V usage is TRBV3-1 and J usage is TRBJ1-3, with TRBD1 identical over 9 bases. V was pared by 4 bases and J by 7 bases, with 5 bases of the junction left unmatched. This CDR3 comprises 14 residues. Germline V gives CDR1 LGHDT, CDR2 YNNKEL (reference sequence). CDR3 loop: CASSLRQGVNTIYF. Written as DNA, the CDR3 is TGTGCCAGCAGCCTACGACAGGGGGTGAACACCATATATTTT.

This chain connects TRBV4-1 to TRBJ2-2; D unresolved. This CDR3 has 16 residues. V was trimmed by 4 bases and J by 0 bases, leaving 12 bases between them. Germline values: CDR1 MGHRA, CDR2 YSYEKL. The CDR3 sequence: CASSPQWVTNTGELFF. The DNA of the CDR3 is TGCGCCAGCAGCCCACAATGGGTAACGAACACCGGGGAGCTGTTTTTT.

This clonotype appeared many times. V usage is TRBV5-1 and J usage is TRBJ2-1; TRBD2 agrees at 13 bases. The germline CDR1 and CDR2 sequences are SGHRS and YFSETQ. CDR3 size: 16 residues. The J segment lost 10 bases and the V segment lost 4 bases, leaving 11 bases of the junction unmatched. For the CDR3, the DNA is TGCGCCAGCAGCGCCGGGACTAGCGGGACGGAGAGGGAGCAGTTCTTC. Translating it yields CASSAGTSGTEREQFF.

This clonotype was detected a few times. The chain carries TRBV3-1 and TRBJ1-6; D not resolved. V was cut by 0 bases and J by 7 bases, with 13 bases left in between. Germline V gives CDR1 LGHDT, CDR2 YNNKEL (reference sequence). The CDR3 is 16 amino acids. CDR3 nucleotides: TGTGCCAGCAGCCAAGATCGGGAAAGTGGAAATTCACCCCTCCACTTT. Amino acids: CASSQDRESGNSPLHF.

The gene calls are TRBV10-3 and TRBJ1-2, with 10 bases that match TRBD1. Germline CDR1 is ENHRY and CDR2 is SYGVKD. The CDR3 length is 14 residues. V trimming: 6 bases; J trimming: 8 bases; junction bases outside the gene matches: 9. DNA of the CDR3: TGTGCCATCAGCGGACAGGGGGTAGACCGGGGCTACACCTTC. Protein product: CAISGQGVDRGYTF.

V and J are TRBV7-9 and TRBJ2-2, with 8 bases matching TRBD2. This CDR3 is 15 amino acids long. Germline V gives CDR1 SEHNR, CDR2 FQNEAQ (reference sequence). After removal of 3 bases from V and 5 bases from J, the junction contained 5 bases not matched to a gene. CDR3 DNA sequence: TGTGCCAGCAGCTTCGGGAGGGCCAGAACCGGGGAGCTGTTTTTT. Protein sequence: CASSFGRARTGELFF.

This clonotype was found many times. The chain carries TRBV10-3 and TRBJ1-5; 11 nucleotides line up with TRBD1. CDR1 is ENHRY, CDR2 SYGVKD, per germline. V gave up 10 bases and J gave up 6 bases; unmatched junction bases: 8. The CDR3 is made up of 14 amino acids. The CDR3 sequence is CATHGTGGGQPQHF. For the CDR3, the DNA is TGTGCCACCCACGGGACAGGGGGTGGTCAGCCCCAGCATTTT.

Note on this clonotype: This may arise from a read error, as a much more abundant clone is one base away. The V gene is TRBV10-3, the J gene TRBJ2-7, with 14 bases lining up with TRBD2. Looked up from germline, CDR1 is ENHRY and CDR2 is SYGVKD. The CDR3 length is 15 residues. V lost 2 bases and J lost 4; bases outside the gene matches: 1. CDR3 DNA sequence: TGTGCCATCAGTGAGGGGACTAGCGGGAGATACGAGCAGTACTTC. Translation gives CAISEGTSGRYEQYF.

This clonotype was seen repeatedly, ten times or more. The chain couples TRBV6-2 or TRBV6-3 to TRBJ2-1; 14 bases are shared with TRBD2. Germline V lookup: CDR1 MNHEY, CDR2 SVGEGT. With 4 bases clipped from V and 9 bases from J, the junction kept 5 bases outside the gene matches. This CDR3 is 15 amino acids long. Here the CDR3 DNA reads TGTGCCAGCAGTTGGGGACTAGCGGGAGCGGTTGAGCAGTTCTTC. The encoded protein is CASSWGLAGAVEQFF.

The CDR3 DNA is TGTGCCAGTAATGACGGACAGGGGGCTTTTGGCTACACCTTC. Translated: CASNDGQGAFGYTF. This chain uses TRBV19 with TRBJ1-2; 11 nucleotides align to TRBD1. The V gene's germline CDR1 is LNHDA and CDR2 SQIVND (reference sequence). The ends lost 7 bases at V and 7 bases at J; junction bases unmatched: 8. The CDR3 runs 14 residues. The whole variable domain, remainder taken from reference TRBV19 and TRBJ1-2, is DGGITQSPKYLFRKEGQNVTLSCEQNLNHDAMYWYRQDPGQGLRLIYYSQIVNDFQKGDIAEGYSVSREKKESFPLTVTSAQKNPTAFYLCASNDGQGAFGYTFGSGTRLTVV.

This clonotype has only a few counts. This sequence joins TRBV6-1 and TRBJ2-7; D may correspond to TRBD1 or TRBD2 (5 bases each). CDR3 length: 13 amino acids. The germline V gene has CDR1 MNHNS and CDR2 SASEGT. Between the trimmed V and J ends, which lost 1 base and 2 bases, there was a span of 6 bases. CDR3 sequence: CASSEGDAYEQYF. CDR3 DNA sequence: TGTGCCAGCAGTGAAGGGGACGCCTACGAGCAGTACTTC.

This clonotype was observed many times. The chain joins TRBV27 to TRBJ1-2, with 7 nucleotides matching TRBD1. The CDR3 sequence is 15 residues long. Germline CDR1 is MNHEY and CDR2 is SMNVEV (reference sequence). V was clipped by 2 bases and J by 2 bases; unmatched bases: 5. The CDR3 sequence is CASSLGKGANYGYTF. As DNA, the CDR3 is TGTGCCAGCAGTTTAGGAAAGGGGGCCAACTATGGCTACACCTTC.

This clonotype came up many times. V and J are TRBV7-2 and TRBJ2-1; 7 bases match TRBD2. The trim removed 2 bases at V and 7 bases at J, leaving 11 bases unmatched. The germline V gene encodes CDR1 SGHTA and CDR2 FQGNSA. The CDR3 length is 16 residues. CDR3 residues: CASSLFPAGAINEQFF. The CDR3 DNA sequence: TGTGCCAGCAGCTTATTTCCGGCGGGAGCAATTAATGAGCAGTTCTTC.

This clonotype was detected ten times or more. As DNA, the CDR3 is TGTGCCAGCAGTTATTTGACAGCCCCTACGCAGCAGTACTTC. Translating it yields CASSYLTAPTQQYF. The rearrangement links TRBV28 to TRBJ2-7, with TRBD1 as a possible D gene (5 bases). Trimming shortened V by 4 bases and J by 8 bases, and 18 bases separated the two germline ends. CDR1 is MDHEN and CDR2 is SYDVKM in the germline V gene. This CDR3 has 14 amino acids.

Concerning this clonotype itself: A much bigger clone sits one base away, suggesting this may be a read error. V and J are TRBV28 and TRBJ2-1; D is perhaps TRBD1 (5 bases). V was shortened by 9 bases and J by 8 bases, with 17 bases between the two germline ends. The CDR3 extends over 13 amino acids. From germline, CDR1 is MDHEN and CDR2 SYDVKM. Written as DNA, the CDR3 is TGTGCCAGTGAGACTTCAGGGATGGATGAGCAGTTCTTC. It is translated as CASETSGMDEQFF. Complete variable domain (other parts from reference TRBV28 and TRBJ2-1): DVKVTQSSRYLVKRTGEKVFLECVQDMDHENMFWYRQDPGLGLRLIYFSYDVKMKEKGDIPEGYSVSREKKERFSLILESASTNQTSMYLCASETSGMDEQFFGPGTRLTVL.

This clonotype was counted between two and nine times. The chain joins TRBV28 to TRBJ2-7, with TRBD1 matching over 8 bases. The CDR3 loop spans 15 amino acids. With 2 bases clipped from V and 0 bases from J, the junction kept 3 bases outside the gene matches. The V gene's germline CDR1 is MDHEN and CDR2 SYDVKM. CDR3 loop: CASSLTGGHSYEQYF. Written as DNA, the CDR3 is TGTGCCAGCAGTTTAACAGGGGGACACTCCTACGAGCAGTACTTC. The full variable domain, its missing parts supplied by reference TRBV28 and TRBJ2-7, is DVKVTQSSRYLVKRTGEKVFLECVQDMDHENMFWYRQDPGLGLRLIYFSYDVKMKEKGDIPEGYSVSREKKERFSLILESASTNQTSMYLCASSLTGGHSYEQYFGPGTRLTVT.

This clonotype was picked up many times. V and J are TRBV27 and TRBJ1-5; 8 positions agree with TRBD1. This CDR3 has 19 amino acids. The trim removed 5 bases at V and 5 bases at J, leaving 20 bases unmatched. Germline V gene lookup returns CDR1 MNHEY and CDR2 SMNVEV (reference sequence). CDR3 coding DNA: TGTGCCAGCAGTGCAATGGCCGGGACAGGACCCTCTGGGCATCAGCCCCAGCATTTT. Encoded protein: CASSAMAGTGPSGHQPQHF.

Ten or more counts support this clonotype. V is TRBV11-2 and J is TRBJ2-3, with D unresolved. CDR1 and CDR2 from the germline V gene are SGHAT and FQNNGV. The CDR3 loop spans 15 amino acids. Trimming stripped 5 bases from V and 2 bases from J, with 14 bases between. The CDR3 here is CASSPDLWTTDTQYF. CDR3 nucleotide sequence: TGTGCCAGCAGCCCTGACCTTTGGACCACAGATACGCAGTATTTT.

This clonotype was detected many times. The gene calls are TRBV28 and TRBJ2-1; 8 bases match TRBD2. The CDR3 runs 15 residues. V dropped 5 bases and J dropped 3; count of bases not matched to a gene: 6. In germline, CDR1 is MDHEN, CDR2 SYDVKM. Here the CDR3 reads CASSIAGNYYNEQFF. In nucleotides, the CDR3 is TGTGCCAGCAGTATAGCGGGGAATTACTACAATGAGCAGTTCTTC.

This clonotype was seen more than once but under ten times. The rearrangement links TRBV28 to TRBJ1-5; D may be TRBD1 (6 bases). Trimming took off 2 bases at V and 9 bases at J, with 11 bases between the two ends. Germline V gene lookup returns CDR1 MDHEN and CDR2 SYDVKM. The CDR3 has 13 amino acids. Here the CDR3 DNA reads TGTGCCAGCAGTTTAGCGACAGGCAGGCCCCAGCATTTT. Translated: CASSLATGRPQHF.